This paragraph covers one T cell receptor beta chain sequence. Its antigen is not known. The data derive from a study of OX40 agonist ivuxolimab in advanced cancers. Study results and caveats: CD8+ T cells were the subset that, on average, had more expanded clones than CD4+. Clonal expansion from baseline to week 6 occurred in both CD4+ and CD8+ T cells.

Method: immunoSEQ multiplex PCR; TCRdb's copy keeps in-frame clones and lacks some. The data hold thousands of clones, with over 90% observed a single time. Autoimmune disease history or systemic immunosuppression led to patients being barred. The CDR3 contains 12 residues. Sequencing was performed on CD4+ or CD8+ T cells sorted from blood, taken in a trial of the OX40 agonist ivuxolimab. The sequence came from an adult with an advanced solid tumor such as melanoma, head and neck, liver or kidney cancer. The chain employs TRBV21-1 and TRBJ2-7; the listed D gene, TRBD1, was not tested against the DNA. TRBV21-1 is given as a pseudogene. CDR3 loop: CASGPLSYEQYF. CDR3 nucleotides: TGTGCCAGCGGGCCCCTCTCCTACGAGCAGTACTTC.